These 28 T cell receptor beta chains came from one sample sequenced in a study of blood T cell repertoires in COVID-19. Sequencing was performed with immunoSEQ multiplex PCR; in TCRdb, only in-frame clones are kept and a portion is missing. Seen here are about 79,000 clones, approximately 90% observed once, and the top ten hold about 4.8%. Sequencing was carried out using peripheral blood. These receptors came from a man over 45 with active COVID-19.

The V call is TRBV18, the J call TRBJ2-1; tentatively, D is TRBD1 (5 bases). Between the trimmed V and J ends, which lost 2 bases and 0 bases, there was a span of 8 bases. There are 15 residues in the CDR3. Germline V gives CDR1 KGHSH, CDR2 LQKENI. The CDR3 region has the DNA TGTGCCAGCTCACCATCCAGGGCCTCCTACAATGAGCAGTTCTTC. It yields the protein CASSPSRASYNEQFF.

The CDR3 loop reads CASSLEAGGPNEQFF. The CDR3, as DNA: TGTGCCAGCAGCTTGGAAGCGGGAGGCCCCAATGAGCAGTTCTTC. The rearrangement joins TRBV5-4 to TRBJ2-1, with 9 bases matching TRBD2. With 0 bases clipped from V and 6 bases from J, the junction kept 4 bases outside the gene matches. Per the germline V gene, CDR1 is SGHNT and CDR2 is YYREEE (reference sequence). The CDR3 runs 15 residues.

The J gene is TRBJ1-1, the V gene TRBV6-5; 8 nucleotides agree with TRBD1. Germline V gives CDR1 MNHEY, CDR2 SVGAGI. The CDR3 has 16 residues. V lost 4 bases, J lost 0 bases, and 7 bases stayed unmatched. The CDR3 here is CASSSGTGGMNTEAFF. The CDR3 coding sequence is TGTGCCAGCAGTTCCGGGACAGGAGGAATGAACACTGAAGCTTTCTTT.

This clone was observed a few times. The gene calls are TRBV6-1 and TRBJ2-7, with D possibly matching TRBD2 (6 bases). Trimming removed 2 bases from V and 4 bases from J, with 15 bases in between. CDR3 length equals 15 residues. CDR1 and CDR2 (germline): MNHNS, SASEGT. The CDR3 DNA reads TGTGCCAGCAGTGAACGGGACTGGCTGGGGTACGAGCAGTACTTC. Translating it yields CASSERDWLGYEQYF.

V usage is TRBV19 and J usage is TRBJ2-7; TRBD2 matches 13 bases. CDR3 length equals 14 residues. Germline V CDR1 and CDR2: LNHDA, SQIVND (reference sequence). J lost 6 bases, V lost 8 bases, and 7 bases had no gene match. CDR3 bases: TGTGCCAGTGGCAGACTAGCGGGAGGTAGCGAGCAGTACTTC. This codes for CASGRLAGGSEQYF.

The rearrangement uses TRBV19 and TRBJ1-6, with 7 bases lining up with TRBD1. The CDR3 is made up of 16 amino acids. Trimming removed 5 bases from V and 8 bases from J; junction bases left unmatched: 12. Looked up from germline, CDR1 is LNHDA and CDR2 is SQIVND (reference sequence). CDR3 bases: TGTGCCAGTAGTCCATCGACTGGGACAGCGCATTCACCCCTCCACTTT. It is translated as CASSPSTGTAHSPLHF.

The genes are TRBV29-1 and TRBJ2-7; 7 positions match TRBD1. Germline CDR1 SQVTM, CDR2 ANQGSEA. The CDR3 runs to 14 residues. V lost 0 bases and J lost 2; bases outside the gene matches: 4. In nucleotides, the CDR3 is TGCAGCGTTGAAGAACAGGGGCCCCCCTACGAGCAGTACTTC. Translation gives CSVEEQGPPYEQYF.

The genes are TRBV7-6 and TRBJ2-5; 9 bases agree with TRBD2. V gave up 5 bases and J gave up 1 base; unmatched junction bases: 11. The CDR3 is 17 residues long. Germline CDR1 is SGHVS and CDR2 is FNYEAQ. In DNA, the CDR3 is TGTGCCAGCAGCCACCGTAGCGGGAGAGCCCTCCAAGAGACCCAGTACTTC. Translated, it gives CASSHRSGRALQETQYF.

The V gene is TRBV28, the J gene TRBJ2-1; D unresolved. Trimming removed 6 bases from V and 5 bases from J, with 11 bases in between. In germline, CDR1 is MDHEN, CDR2 SYDVKM. The length of the CDR3 is 13 residues. The chain's CDR3 is CASRSRLNNEQFF. Written as DNA, the CDR3 is TGTGCCAGCAGGTCGAGACTTAACAATGAGCAGTTCTTC.

The CDR3 region has the DNA TGTGCCAGCAGCCCCGGGAGGGCCTTAAATGAGCAGTTCTTC. This translates into CASSPGRALNEQFF. The chain employs TRBV11-2 and TRBJ2-1; 8 nucleotides line up with TRBD2. J lost 7 bases, V lost 5 bases, and 7 bases had no gene match. The CDR3 length is 14 residues. CDR1 is SGHAT and CDR2 is FQNNGV in the germline V gene.

The genes are TRBV6-5 and TRBJ1-5, with D tentatively TRBD1 (5 bases). V shed 4 bases and J shed 0 bases, with 13 bases lying between them. Germline CDR1 is MNHEY and CDR2 is SVGAGI. The CDR3 is 16 amino acids. The CDR3 loop is CASSSLGGSSNQPQHF. CDR3 sequence (DNA): TGTGCCAGCAGTTCCCTGGGGGGGTCTAGCAATCAGCCCCAGCATTTT.

The chain couples TRBV6-2 or TRBV6-3 to TRBJ1-1; D not resolved. The CDR3 is made up of 14 amino acids. Per germline, CDR1 MNHEY and CDR2 SVGEGT. Trimming stripped 5 bases from V and 6 bases from J, with 16 bases between. The CDR3 is CASSIPGSRPEAFF. The CDR3, as DNA: TGTGCCAGCAGTATTCCGGGGAGCCGTCCTGAAGCTTTCTTT.

The chain has TRBV7-2 and TRBJ2-7; 10 bases line up with TRBD2. V shed 1 base, J shed 6 bases, and the junction held 9 bases outside the gene matches. This CDR3 has 16 residues. Germline loops: CDR1 SGHTA, CDR2 FQGNSA. CDR3 amino acids: CASSLEGTSVTGEQYF. The DNA for the CDR3 is TGTGCCAGCAGCTTAGAAGGGACTAGCGTCACCGGCGAGCAGTACTTC.

This clone was detected a few times. V usage is TRBV23-1 and J usage is TRBJ1-2; 7 bases match TRBD1. TRBV23-1 is annotated as an ORF whose role is uncertain. The CDR3 length is 14 residues. J lost 4 bases, V lost 9 bases, and 11 bases had no gene match. DNA of the CDR3: TGCGCCAGGCCCGACAGGGATCTGTTCTATGGCTACACCTTC. This gives the protein CARPDRDLFYGYTF.

The chain uses TRBV27 and TRBJ2-7; 11 bases fit TRBD1. The germline CDR1 and CDR2 sequences are MNHEY and SMNVEV (reference sequence). V lost 5 bases, J lost 4 bases, and 4 bases stayed unmatched. CDR3 size: 14 residues. Written as DNA, the CDR3 is TGTGCCAGCAGTATCGGGACAGGGGGATACGAGCAGTACTTC. As protein: CASSIGTGGYEQYF.

The V call is TRBV2, the J call TRBJ1-5; 7 positions match TRBD1. J was trimmed by 7 bases and V by 2 bases; bases with no gene match: 5. Germline CDR1 reads SNHLY; CDR2 reads FYNNEI. CDR3 size: 14 residues. The CDR3 reads CASSELGGQQPQHF. The CDR3 region has the DNA TGTGCCAGCAGTGAATTAGGGGGCCAGCAGCCCCAGCATTTT.

The V gene is TRBV28, the J gene TRBJ2-1; 9 nucleotides align to TRBD2. J lost 4 bases, V lost 8 bases, and 6 bases had no gene match. The CDR3 extends over 14 amino acids. Germline V lookup: CDR1 MDHEN, CDR2 SYDVKM. This chain's CDR3 is CASLAGLGYNEQFF. The CDR3 nucleotides read TGTGCCAGCCTAGCGGGATTGGGTTACAATGAGCAGTTCTTC.

The rearrangement uses TRBV5-1 and TRBJ2-2; 8 bases match TRBD2. This CDR3 contains 15 residues. After removal of 0 bases from V and 6 bases from J, the junction contained 4 bases not matched to a gene. Germline V CDR1 and CDR2: SGHRS, YFSETQ. CDR3 DNA: TGCGCCAGCAGCTTGGGCGGGAGGACGGCCGGGGAGCTGTTTTTT. This gives the protein CASSLGGRTAGELFF.

V gene TRBV18 combines with J gene TRBJ2-1, with 12 bases identical to TRBD2. Trimming took 5 bases from V and 6 from J; bases not matched to a gene: 8. This CDR3 has 16 residues. Germline assignment: CDR1 KGHSH and CDR2 LQKENI. The CDR3 sequence: CASSKPGLAGGNEQFF. CDR3 nucleotides: TGTGCCAGCTCAAAACCGGGACTAGCGGGTGGCAATGAGCAGTTCTTC.

The chain recombines TRBV5-1 with TRBJ1-1, with a possible D match to TRBD1 (5 bases). The V gene's germline CDR1 is SGHRS and CDR2 YFSETQ. Trimming shortened V by 2 bases and J by 5 bases, and 13 bases separated the two germline ends. The CDR3 has 14 amino acids. The CDR3 DNA is TGCGCCAGCAGCTTCGAGCGGGGGTTTACTGAAGCTTTCTTT. Translated, it gives CASSFERGFTEAFF.

This clone was seen a single time. This chain links TRBV2 with TRBJ1-2; 7 bases match TRBD1. This CDR3 contains 14 residues. Per germline, CDR1 SNHLY and CDR2 FYNNEI. V was clipped by 3 bases and J by 3 bases; unmatched bases: 4. The CDR3 region is CASSDGRGDYGYTF. In DNA, the CDR3 is TGTGCCAGCAGTGACGGCAGGGGGGACTATGGCTACACCTTC.

CDR3 loop: CSGQLAGGLSGANVLTF. CDR3 nucleotide sequence: TGCAGCGGTCAACTAGCGGGGGGACTTTCTGGGGCCAACGTCCTGACTTTC. This sequence joins TRBV29-1 and TRBJ2-6; 12 bases fit TRBD2. The V and J ends lost 7 bases and 1 base, in that order; junction bases with no gene match: 8. The CDR3 is 17 amino acids. The germline V gene has CDR1 SQVTM and CDR2 ANQGSEA.

This chain uses TRBV4-3 with TRBJ2-3, with D uncertain. The ends were cut back, 7 bases at V and 6 bases at J, with 14 bases in the middle. Per the germline V gene, CDR1 is LGHNA and CDR2 is YSLEER. The CDR3 sequence is 13 residues long. The CDR3 region is CASKEDHRDTQYF. For the CDR3, the DNA is TGCGCCAGCAAAGAGGATCATCGGGATACGCAGTATTTT.

The chain combines TRBV7-8 with TRBJ2-5, with 8 nucleotides matching TRBD1. CDR1 SGHVS and CDR2 FQNEAQ come from the germline V gene. Trimming at V came to 5 bases and at J to 5 bases, leaving 10 bases not matched to a gene. The CDR3 has 15 amino acids. DNA of the CDR3: TGTGCCAGCAGCGGATGGACAGGGAAGGTGGAGACCCAGTACTTC. Its protein is CASSGWTGKVETQYF.

The chain couples TRBV27 to TRBJ1-2; D unclear. V was trimmed by 4 bases and J by 5 bases, leaving 11 bases between them. CDR3 size: 13 residues. In germline, CDR1 is MNHEY, CDR2 SMNVEV (reference sequence). CDR3 nucleotide sequence: TGTGCCAGCAGTTCGTTCCCCCTTTATGGCTACACCTTC. Translation gives CASSSFPLYGYTF.

The J gene is TRBJ1-3, the V gene TRBV9; perhaps TRBD1 as D (6 bases). Between the trimmed V and J ends, which lost 0 bases and 5 bases, there was a span of 9 bases. This CDR3 comprises 14 residues. The germline CDR1 and CDR2 sequences are SGDLS and YYNGEE. CDR3 nucleotides: TGTGCCAGCAGCGTAGATACAGGGAGAAACACCATATATTTT. It is translated as CASSVDTGRNTIYF.

This chain connects TRBV6-5 to TRBJ2-1; a weak D match, TRBD2 (6 bases). V was trimmed by 6 bases and J by 3 bases, leaving 15 bases between them. The germline V gene has CDR1 MNHEY and CDR2 SVGAGI. The CDR3 extends over 15 amino acids. The CDR3 nucleotides read TGTGCCAGCAGGGCGGGGATTGGTTACTACAATGAGCAGTTCTTC. Translated: CASRAGIGYYNEQFF.

The V and J genes are TRBV27 and TRBJ2-7, with a possible D match to TRBD1 (6 bases). The ends were cut back, 6 bases at V and 5 bases at J, with 11 bases in the middle. The CDR3 covers 12 residues. Germline assignment: CDR1 MNHEY and CDR2 SMNVEV (reference sequence). The CDR3: CASRHQGNEQYF. The CDR3 DNA reads as TGTGCCAGCAGGCATCAGGGGAACGAGCAGTACTTC.